One sample yielded the 26 T cell receptor beta chains listed below, sequenced in a study of shared clonotypes between healthy human individuals. Sequencing used immunoSEQ multiplex PCR; TCRdb keeps in-frame clones, though not all of them. Among about 2.3 million clones listed, 93% were seen once. The material sequenced was naive CD4+ T cells from PBMCs. The subset was: CD45RA+ positively selected. These receptors were taken from a man between 18 and 29 years old in good health. Some clones in this sample may be carry-over from other donors' samples.

The CDR3 DNA is TGTGCCATCAGTGAGCCGGGACAGAATGAAAAACTGTTTTTT. Translation: CAISEPGQNEKLFF. The chain has TRBV10-3 and TRBJ1-4; TRBD1 matches 7 bases. The germline CDR1 and CDR2 sequences are ENHRY and SYGVKD. J gave up 5 bases and V 2 bases, and 2 bases lay outside the gene matches. The length of the CDR3 is 14 residues.

DNA for the CDR3: TGTGCCAGCGGGAGGGCAGGGGAGAACACTGAAGCTTTCTTT. Encoded protein: CASGRAGENTEAFF. This sequence joins TRBV2 and TRBJ1-1, with D possibly matching TRBD1 (6 bases). The CDR3 consists of 14 residues. Germline CDR1 reads SNHLY; CDR2 reads FYNNEI. V lost 8 bases and J lost 1, with 14 bases in between.

V is TRBV2 and J is TRBJ2-7; D is ambiguous. The germline V and J ends were trimmed by 2 bases and 3 bases, with 8 bases remaining between them. The CDR3 runs 13 residues. Germline CDR1 is SNHLY and CDR2 is FYNNEI. The CDR3 reads CASSERHGYEQYF. CDR3 DNA sequence: TGTGCCAGCAGTGAACGACACGGCTACGAGCAGTACTTC.

The V gene is TRBV2, the J gene TRBJ2-1; 7 bases agree with TRBD2. Losses at the gene ends were 6 bases for V and 3 bases for J; bases not matched to a gene: 8. CDR3 length: 15 residues. Germline-derived CDR1 and CDR2 are SNHLY and FYNNEI. CDR3 coding DNA: TGTGCCAGCAGGAGAGGCAGCGGGGTCTACAATGAGCAGTTCTTC. This gives the protein CASRRGSGVYNEQFF.

This clone turned up a few times. CDR3: CASSKDTGSGQPQHF. CDR3 DNA: TGCGCCAGCAGCAAGGACACCGGATCGGGTCAGCCCCAGCATTTT. The chain is built from TRBV5-1 and TRBJ1-5, with D maybe TRBD1 (5 bases). CDR1 SGHRS and CDR2 YFSETQ come from the germline V gene. Trimming stripped 4 bases from V and 6 bases from J, with 17 bases between. The CDR3 spans 15 residues.

The V call is TRBV18, the J call TRBJ2-2, with D maybe TRBD1 (6 bases). V was cut by 1 base and J by 4 bases, with 10 bases left in between. Per germline, CDR1 KGHSH and CDR2 LQKENI. This CDR3 is built from 15 residues. The CDR3: CASSPRPGVTGELFF. The CDR3 DNA sequence: TGTGCCAGCTCACCACGGCCAGGGGTCACCGGGGAGCTGTTTTTT.

The chain uses TRBV28 and TRBJ1-1; possible D gene TRBD1, 5 bases. The CDR3 totals 13 residues. Germline CDR1 and CDR2: MDHEN and SYDVKM. Trimming shortened V by 9 bases and J by 11 bases, and 22 bases separated the two germline ends. Written as DNA, the CDR3 is TGTGCCAGTCAAGGTGCCCGGGGGAGCAAGGCTTTCTTT. Protein sequence: CASQGARGSKAFF.

The chain joins TRBV6-1 to TRBJ2-1; D is ambiguous. The CDR3 is 14 amino acids. With 2 bases removed from V and 4 bases from J, the gap between germline ends came to 9 bases. Germline-derived CDR1 and CDR2 are MNHNS and SASEGT. The CDR3 DNA sequence: TGTGCCAGCAGTGAAAGGCGGCCGTACAATGAGCAGTTCTTC. Protein: CASSERRPYNEQFF.

The gene calls are TRBV1 and TRBJ2-1; the table's D call of TRBD2 was not tested on the DNA. TRBV1 is a pseudogene locus. The CDR3 spans 17 residues. The CDR3 DNA sequence: TGCACCAGCATCTTAGTAGGACTAGCGGAAGGTTACAATGAGCAGTTCTTC. Amino acids: CTSILVGLAEGYNEQFF.

This chain links TRBV11-1 with TRBJ2-5; tentatively, D is TRBD1 (6 bases). Germline values: CDR1 SGHAT, CDR2 FQDESV (reference sequence). This CDR3 spans 16 amino acids. V lost 4 bases and J lost 4, with 19 bases in between. CDR3 bases: TGTGCCAGCAGCTCAGTAACTACAGGGTCCGGAGAGACCCAGTACTTC. It encodes CASSSVTTGSGETQYF.

The V call is TRBV28, the J call TRBJ1-2; D not resolved. The CDR3 is made up of 13 amino acids. V gave up 1 base and J gave up 3 bases, with 6 bases separating them. Germline V CDR1 and CDR2: MDHEN, SYDVKM. CDR3 DNA sequence: TGTGCCAGCAGTTTATTGAGGGACTATGGCTACACCTTC. Amino acid sequence: CASSLLRDYGYTF.

The chain is built from TRBV7-2 and TRBJ2-2; 8 nucleotides line up with TRBD2. Unmatched junction bases numbered 6, after V lost 1 base and J lost 8 bases. The CDR3 consists of 15 residues. The V gene's germline CDR1 is SGHTA and CDR2 FQGNSA. The CDR3 spells CASSLVGSGVGELFF. CDR3 in DNA: TGTGCCAGCAGCTTAGTGGGTAGCGGGGTGGGGGAGCTGTTTTTT.

CDR3 sequence (DNA): TGTGCCAGCAGCCGGACAGGGAGCACCGGGGAGCTGTTTTTT. Translated: CASSRTGSTGELFF. The J gene is TRBJ2-2, the V gene TRBV11-3; 8 nucleotides match TRBD1. The CDR3 spans 14 residues. CDR1 and CDR2 (germline): SGHNT, YENEEA. V trimming: 5 bases; J trimming: 4 bases; junction bases outside the gene matches: 3.

This clone occurred once. The chain couples TRBV28 to TRBJ2-4; possibly TRBD2 for D (5 bases). Trimming took 2 bases from V and 12 from J, leaving 14 bases between them. Germline CDR1 and CDR2: MDHEN and SYDVKM. The CDR3 runs 13 residues. Written as DNA, the CDR3 is TGTGCCAGCAGTTTAGTACCCCGCCGGGGTCAGTACTTC. Protein product: CASSLVPRRGQYF. The whole variable domain, filled in from reference TRBV28 and TRBJ2-4, reads DVKVTQSSRYLVKRTGEKVFLECVQDMDHENMFWYRQDPGLGLRLIYFSYDVKMKEKGDIPEGYSVSREKKERFSLILESASTNQTSMYLCASSLVPRRGQYFGAGTRLSVL.

The rearrangement links TRBV5-4 to TRBJ1-3; tentatively, D is TRBD1 (6 bases). Trimming left V 0 bases short and J 9 bases short, with 10 bases between. The CDR3 has 13 residues. The germline CDR1 and CDR2 sequences are SGHNT and YYREEE (reference sequence). DNA for the CDR3: TGTGCCAGCAGCTTGGGGGGGCGCTCCACCATATATTTT. Translating gives CASSLGGRSTIYF.

This rearrangement joins TRBV11-2 to TRBJ2-4; D not certain. In germline, CDR1 is SGHAT, CDR2 FQNNGV. The CDR3 length is 14 residues. The V and J ends lost 2 bases and 0 bases respectively, with 5 bases between them. The CDR3 DNA is TGTGCCAGCAGCTTATCATCAGCCAAAAACATTCAGTACTTC. Its translation: CASSLSSAKNIQYF.

This clone was detected only once. V and J are TRBV30 and TRBJ2-3; the D gene is possibly TRBD1 (6 bases). The CDR3 is 14 residues long. V lost 6 bases and J 1 base, leaving 14 bases between the germline ends. Germline V gene data show CDR1 as GTSNPN and CDR2 as SVGIG (reference sequence). The CDR3 DNA is TGTGCCTGTTTCGCGGCAGGGGGCACAGATACGCAGTATTTT. Translated: CACFAAGGTDTQYF.

This sequence joins TRBV9 and TRBJ2-1; maybe TRBD2 (6 bases). Germline values: CDR1 SGDLS, CDR2 YYNGEE. The CDR3 has 15 amino acids. V lost 2 bases to trimming and J lost 6 bases, with 15 bases between them. The CDR3: CASSVTGEVGNEQFF. The DNA of the CDR3 is TGTGCCAGCAGCGTCACGGGAGAAGTCGGCAATGAGCAGTTCTTC. Full variable domain (remainder filled in from reference TRBV9 and TRBJ2-1): DSGVTQTPKHLITATGQRVTLRCSPRSGDLSVYWYQQSLDQGLQFLIQYYNGEERAKGNILERFSAQQFPDLHSELNLSSLELGDSALYFCASSVTGEVGNEQFFGPGTRLTVL.

J is TRBJ2-2 and V is TRBV13; 7 bases agree with TRBD1. Germline V gives CDR1 PRHDT, CDR2 FYEKMQ (reference sequence). V lost 2 bases and J lost 1; bases outside the gene matches: 4. The CDR3 is 16 residues long. CDR3 sequence: CASSLLDRMNTGELFF. The CDR3 DNA reads TGTGCCAGCAGCTTATTGGACAGGATGAACACCGGGGAGCTGTTTTTT.

This sequence joins TRBV5-1 and TRBJ2-5; 13 positions agree with TRBD2. Germline loops: CDR1 SGHRS, CDR2 YFSETQ. CDR3 length: 15 amino acids. The V and J ends lost 4 bases and 5 bases, in that order; junction bases with no gene match: 5. The CDR3 nucleotides are TGCGCCAGCAGCCGCGGGACTAGCGGGATTGAGACCCAGTACTTC. Its translation: CASSRGTSGIETQYF.

The chain is built from TRBV9 and TRBJ1-1, with D hard to call. Trimming shortened V by 3 bases and J by 5 bases, and 17 bases separated the two germline ends. The germline gives CDR1 SGDLS, CDR2 YYNGEE. There are 15 residues in the CDR3. CDR3 sequence (DNA): TGTGCCAGCAGCGATACCCCTTCCGAAGGGACTGAAGCTTTCTTT. Its translation: CASSDTPSEGTEAFF.

J is TRBJ1-5 and V is TRBV6-1; tentatively, D is TRBD1 (5 bases). The CDR3 runs 16 residues. Germline CDR1 is MNHNS and CDR2 is SASEGT. Trimming pared 2 bases from V and 0 bases from J, leaving 11 bases between. CDR3 coding DNA: TGTGCCAGCAGTGAACGGGGGATCAATAGCAATCAGCCCCAGCATTTT. Protein: CASSERGINSNQPQHF.

CDR3 in amino acids: CASRGTGTNYGYTF. DNA for the CDR3: TGTGCCAGCAGAGGGACGGGGACTAACTATGGCTACACCTTC. This chain connects TRBV6-1 to TRBJ1-2; a possible D gene is TRBD1 (5 bases). In germline, CDR1 is MNHNS, CDR2 SASEGT. There are 14 residues in the CDR3. The V end lost 6 bases, the J end lost 0 bases, and 11 bases lay between the germline ends.

The genes are TRBV7-2 and TRBJ2-5, with D uncertain. Trimming removed 5 bases at V and 4 bases at J, with 11 bases between. The CDR3 extends over 13 amino acids. Germline-derived CDR1 and CDR2 are SGHTA and FQGNSA. CDR3 amino acids: CASSKGWGETQYF. The CDR3, as DNA: TGTGCCAGCAGCAAAGGCTGGGGAGAGACCCAGTACTTC.

The chain uses TRBV5-1 and TRBJ1-1; 11 bases align to TRBD1. This CDR3 comprises 16 residues. Germline CDR1 and CDR2: SGHRS and YFSETQ. Trimming at V came to 4 bases and at J to 5 bases, leaving 10 bases not matched to a gene. In nucleotides, the CDR3 is TGCGCCAGCAGCCCACAACTGGGACAGGGGGTGACTGAAGCTTTCTTT. It translates to CASSPQLGQGVTEAFF.

V and J are TRBV28 and TRBJ1-1, with D maybe TRBD1 (6 bases). CDR1 and CDR2 from the germline V gene are MDHEN and SYDVKM. Trimming took 1 base from V and 1 from J, leaving 22 bases between them. The CDR3 is 19 amino acids. CDR3 protein: CASSLYLMGQGRANTEAFF. CDR3 DNA sequence: TGTGCCAGCAGTTTATATCTTATGGGGCAGGGGAGGGCGAACACTGAAGCTTTCTTT.